The entry below gives a single T cell receptor (beta chain) sequence along with its context. Produced via immunoSEQ multiplex PCR; TCRdb's table is partial and in-frame only. The profile shows over 60,000 clones, 85% of them singletons. This entry is derived from a study of control samples from healthy donors and cancer patients. The CDR3 is 14 residues long. Looked up from germline, CDR1 is SGDLS and CDR2 is YYNGEE. The V and J ends lost 2 bases and 3 bases respectively, with 8 bases between them. The receptor was derived from a man between 35 and 55 years old in good health. V and J are TRBV9 and TRBJ1-4; no firm D call. The material sequenced was blood. CDR3 loop: CASSVPGPNEKLFF. The CDR3 coding sequence is TGTGCCAGCAGCGTCCCCGGGCCTAATGAAAAACTGTTTTTT.